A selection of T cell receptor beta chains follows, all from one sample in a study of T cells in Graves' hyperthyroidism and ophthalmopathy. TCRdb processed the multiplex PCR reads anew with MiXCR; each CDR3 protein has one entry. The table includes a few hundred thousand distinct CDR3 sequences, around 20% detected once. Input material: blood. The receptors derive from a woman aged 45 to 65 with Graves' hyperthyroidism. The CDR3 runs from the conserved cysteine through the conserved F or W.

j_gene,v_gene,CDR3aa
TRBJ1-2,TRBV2,CASTLDRGGGYTF
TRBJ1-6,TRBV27,CASSFRGARALRSPLHF
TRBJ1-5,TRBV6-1,CASRTGRSNQPQHF
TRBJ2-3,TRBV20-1,CSASVLAGGITDTQYF
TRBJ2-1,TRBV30,CAWTVGRVRNEQFF
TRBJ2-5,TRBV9,CASSGRTVSRETQYF
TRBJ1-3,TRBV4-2,CASSPLAPGQLSGNTIYF
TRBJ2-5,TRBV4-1,CASSPRQGAETQYF
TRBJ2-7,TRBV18,CASSPGRGTYEQYF
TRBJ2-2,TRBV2,CASSRTGEGTGELFF
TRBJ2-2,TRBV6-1,CASSEMAGGTGELFF
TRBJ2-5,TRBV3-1,CASSQDTKGKYF
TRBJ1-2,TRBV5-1,CAGSWSSGQGFYGYTF
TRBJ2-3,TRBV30,CAWTTAGVEGDTQYF
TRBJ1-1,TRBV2,CARGQGVYSEAFF
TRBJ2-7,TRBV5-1,CASSSGLAVLLYEQYF
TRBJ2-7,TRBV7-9,CASSLADSYEQYF
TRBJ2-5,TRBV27,CASTRTSGRAAGETQYF
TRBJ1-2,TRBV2,CASSEGRGDRDGYTF
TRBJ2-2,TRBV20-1,CSARDLVAGWTGELFF
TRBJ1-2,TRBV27,CASSSGTHQGYTF
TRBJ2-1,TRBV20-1,CSARATRGAGVHNEQFF
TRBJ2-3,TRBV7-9,CASSSPWVDTQYF
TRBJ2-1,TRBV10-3,CATSPGQVGTEQFF
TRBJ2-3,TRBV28,CASSFEVLRDTQYF
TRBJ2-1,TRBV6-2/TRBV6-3,CASTGGGGQFF
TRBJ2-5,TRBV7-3,CASSPPPKPRKRETQYF
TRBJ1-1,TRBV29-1,CSTAPTGPREAFF
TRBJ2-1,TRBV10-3,CATAFAGTNNEQFF
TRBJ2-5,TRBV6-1,CASSLTAGTQETQYF
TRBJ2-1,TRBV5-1,CASRFSVTGAYNEQFF
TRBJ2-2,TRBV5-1,CASSSTGLLNTGELFF
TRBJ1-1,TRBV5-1,CASSFGGLYTEAFF
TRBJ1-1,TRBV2,CASILPGIAEAFF
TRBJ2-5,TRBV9,CASSVGALAGAEETQYF
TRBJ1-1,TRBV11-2,CASSLGSPGKAFF
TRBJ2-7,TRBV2,CASSDQGSYEQYF
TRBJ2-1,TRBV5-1,CASSAEGGGRREQFF
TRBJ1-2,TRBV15,CATSTEGAWGYTF
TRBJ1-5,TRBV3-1,CASSQDSGKLQPQHF
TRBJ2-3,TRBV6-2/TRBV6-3,CASSITGGGASTDTQYF
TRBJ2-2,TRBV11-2,CASSFAGPGELFF
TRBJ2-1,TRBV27,CASSASSGAAYNEQFF
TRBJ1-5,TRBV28,CASRNRVGNQPQHF